Following are 8 T cell receptor beta chains from one sample sequenced in a study of T cell responses to AZD1222 COVID-19 vaccine. The method was immunoSEQ multiplex PCR; TCRdb's version includes in-frame clones alone and lacks a portion of them. The sample carries 80,000 to 90,000 clones, around 90% recorded once. Sequences were derived from peripheral blood, sampled 28 days after the second AZD1222 dose. The source of these receptors is an adult who received the AZD1222 COVID-19 vaccine.

The V call is TRBV9, the J call TRBJ2-5; 9 nucleotides align to TRBD1. The junction had 5 bases not matched to a gene; V was cut back by 3 bases and J by 2 bases. The CDR3 runs to 15 residues. Germline V gives CDR1 SGDLS, CDR2 YYNGEE. This CDR3 is CASSGRDRAQETQYF. In nucleotides, the CDR3 is TGTGCCAGCAGCGGCCGGGACAGGGCACAAGAGACCCAGTACTTC.

The rearrangement links TRBV7-9 to TRBJ2-1, with D hard to call. This CDR3 is built from 15 residues. Between the trimmed V and J ends, which lost 3 bases and 5 bases, there was a span of 14 bases. CDR1 and CDR2 (germline): SEHNR, FQNEAQ (reference sequence). CDR3 loop: CASSLLLKGHNEQFF. The CDR3 DNA reads as TGTGCCAGCAGCTTGTTGCTTAAGGGCCACAATGAGCAGTTCTTC.

This clone has more than one count but fewer than ten. The gene calls are TRBV6-2 or TRBV6-3 and TRBJ2-5; D call uncertain. The CDR3 is 14 residues long. Germline V CDR1 and CDR2: MNHEY, SVGEGT. V lost 2 bases to trimming and J lost 5 bases, with 12 bases between them. CDR3 sequence (DNA): TGTGCCAGCAGTTACCTTAGGGCTTGGGAGACCCAGTACTTC. Protein: CASSYLRAWETQYF.

The chain carries TRBV28 and TRBJ1-2; D gene ambiguous. Germline V gives CDR1 MDHEN, CDR2 SYDVKM. Trimming shortened V by 8 bases and J by 2 bases, and 6 bases separated the two germline ends. This CDR3 is built from 11 residues. The CDR3 coding sequence is TGTGCCAGCGCACAGAACTATGGCTACACCTTC. Residues: CASAQNYGYTF.

V usage is TRBV29-1 and J usage is TRBJ2-7, with D possibly being TRBD1 or TRBD2 (5 bases each). This CDR3 comprises 15 residues. The germline gives CDR1 SQVTM, CDR2 ANQGSEA. V lost 6 bases and J 0 bases, leaving 18 bases between the germline ends. CDR3 nucleotide sequence: TGCAGCGTCGCTTCCGGGACGGTGAGCTCCTACGAGCAGTACTTC. The encoded protein is CSVASGTVSSYEQYF.

The J gene is TRBJ1-2, the V gene TRBV19, with a tentative D call TRBD1 (5 bases). Germline CDR1 is LNHDA and CDR2 is SQIVND (reference sequence). Trimming took off 8 bases at V and 0 bases at J, with 19 bases between the two ends. The CDR3 totals 16 residues. The CDR3 loop is CASRGGTGRTNYGYTF. The CDR3 DNA is TGTGCCAGTCGGGGGGGGACGGGGAGAACTAACTATGGCTACACCTTC.

V and J are TRBV27 and TRBJ1-5; perhaps TRBD1 as D (5 bases). The CDR3 is made up of 14 amino acids. The germline CDR1 and CDR2 sequences are MNHEY and SMNVEV (reference sequence). The V end lost 2 bases, the J end lost 2 bases, and 7 bases lay between the germline ends. CDR3 amino acids: CASSLARGNQPQHF. The DNA of the CDR3 is TGTGCCAGCAGTTTAGCCAGGGGCAATCAGCCCCAGCATTTT.

CDR3 sequence: CASSGENSYEQYF. DNA for the CDR3: TGTGCCAGCTCAGGAGAAAACTCCTACGAGCAGTACTTC. V gene TRBV18 combines with J gene TRBJ2-7; D remains unclear. The germline CDR1 and CDR2 sequences are KGHSH and LQKENI. This CDR3 is 13 amino acids long. The V end was cut by 5 bases, the J end by 0 bases, with 8 bases between.